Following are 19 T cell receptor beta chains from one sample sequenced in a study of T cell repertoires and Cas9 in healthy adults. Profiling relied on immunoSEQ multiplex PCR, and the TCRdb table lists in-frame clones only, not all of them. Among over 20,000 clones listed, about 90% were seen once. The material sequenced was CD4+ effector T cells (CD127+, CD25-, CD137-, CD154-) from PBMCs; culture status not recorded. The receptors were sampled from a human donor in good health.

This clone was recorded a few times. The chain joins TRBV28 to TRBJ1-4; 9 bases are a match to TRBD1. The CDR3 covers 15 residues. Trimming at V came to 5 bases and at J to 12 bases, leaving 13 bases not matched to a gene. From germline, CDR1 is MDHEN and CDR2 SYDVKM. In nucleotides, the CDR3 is TGTGCCAGCAGTGCCGTCCTGGGACAGGGAGAGGAACTGTTTTTT. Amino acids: CASSAVLGQGEELFF. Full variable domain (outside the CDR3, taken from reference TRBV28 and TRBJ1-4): DVKVTQSSRYLVKRTGEKVFLECVQDMDHENMFWYRQDPGLGLRLIYFSYDVKMKEKGDIPEGYSVSREKKERFSLILESASTNQTSMYLCASSAVLGQGEELFFGSGTQLSVL.

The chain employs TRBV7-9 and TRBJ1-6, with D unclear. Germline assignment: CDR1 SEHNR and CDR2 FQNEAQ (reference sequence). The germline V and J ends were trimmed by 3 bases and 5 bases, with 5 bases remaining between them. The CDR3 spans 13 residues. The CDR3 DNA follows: TGTGCCAGCAGCTTGCAGAATAATTCACCCCTCCACTTT. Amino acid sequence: CASSLQNNSPLHF.

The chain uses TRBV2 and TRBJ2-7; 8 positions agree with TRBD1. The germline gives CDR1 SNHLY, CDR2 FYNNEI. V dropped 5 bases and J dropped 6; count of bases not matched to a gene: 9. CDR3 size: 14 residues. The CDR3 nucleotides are TGTGCCAGCAGTAATCGACAGGGGACCGGCGAGCAGTACTTC. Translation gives CASSNRQGTGEQYF. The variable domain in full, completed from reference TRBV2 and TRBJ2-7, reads EPEVTQTPSHQVTQMGQEVILRCVPISNHLYFYWYRQILGQKVEFLVSFYNNEISEKSEIFDDQFSVERPDGSNFTLKIRSTKLEDSAMYFCASSNRQGTGEQYFGPGTRLTVT.

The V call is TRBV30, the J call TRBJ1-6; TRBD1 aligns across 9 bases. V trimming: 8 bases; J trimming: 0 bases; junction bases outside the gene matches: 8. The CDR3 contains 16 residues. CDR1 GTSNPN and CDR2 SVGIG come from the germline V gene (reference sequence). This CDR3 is CALRTGVSSYNSPLHF. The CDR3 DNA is TGTGCCCTCCGGACAGGGGTGAGCTCCTATAATTCACCCCTCCACTTT.

CDR3 in amino acids: CASSPPDKRNTIYF. Here the CDR3 DNA reads TGTGCCAGCTCACCGCCCGACAAGCGAAACACCATATATTTT. This chain connects TRBV18 to TRBJ1-3, with unresolved D. Per the germline V gene, CDR1 is KGHSH and CDR2 is LQKENI. Deletions cut 3 bases from V and 5 bases from J, with 11 bases between. The CDR3 runs to 14 residues.

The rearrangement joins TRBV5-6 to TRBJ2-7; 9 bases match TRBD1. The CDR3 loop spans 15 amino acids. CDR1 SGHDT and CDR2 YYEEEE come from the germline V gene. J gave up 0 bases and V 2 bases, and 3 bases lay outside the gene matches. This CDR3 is CASSFGTGISYEQYF. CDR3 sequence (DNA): TGTGCCAGCAGCTTCGGGACAGGGATCTCCTACGAGCAGTACTTC.

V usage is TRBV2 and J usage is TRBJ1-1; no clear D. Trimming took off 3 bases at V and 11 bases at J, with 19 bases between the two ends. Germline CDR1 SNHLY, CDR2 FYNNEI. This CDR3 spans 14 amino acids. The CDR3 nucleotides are TGTGCCAGCAGTGAGGCTCCAGGAAGGGATGCGGCTTTCTTT. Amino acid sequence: CASSEAPGRDAAFF.

CDR3 protein: CARSLEVRSRRGYTF. CDR3 sequence (DNA): TGTGCCAGAAGCTTGGAGGTTAGGTCCAGGAGGGGCTACACCTTC. The J gene is TRBJ1-2, the V gene TRBV5-3; no clear D. TRBV5-3 is reported as an ORF; its role is uncertain. The V end lost 0 bases, the J end lost 8 bases, and 17 bases lay between the germline ends. The CDR3 is 15 residues long.

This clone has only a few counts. The CDR3 protein is CASTTGQPTPAEAFF. The CDR3 DNA is TGTGCCAGTACCACGGGACAGCCAACGCCGGCTGAAGCTTTCTTT. This chain uses TRBV19 with TRBJ1-1; 7 bases align to TRBD1. CDR1 LNHDA and CDR2 SQIVND come from the germline V gene (reference sequence). The ends lost 7 bases at V and 6 bases at J; junction bases unmatched: 14. This CDR3 is 15 amino acids long.

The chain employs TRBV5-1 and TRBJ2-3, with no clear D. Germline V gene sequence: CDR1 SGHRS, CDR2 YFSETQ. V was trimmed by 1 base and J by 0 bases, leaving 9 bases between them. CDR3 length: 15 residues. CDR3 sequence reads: CASSLNGQSTDTQYF. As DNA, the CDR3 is TGCGCCAGCAGCTTGAACGGGCAGAGCACAGATACGCAGTATTTT.

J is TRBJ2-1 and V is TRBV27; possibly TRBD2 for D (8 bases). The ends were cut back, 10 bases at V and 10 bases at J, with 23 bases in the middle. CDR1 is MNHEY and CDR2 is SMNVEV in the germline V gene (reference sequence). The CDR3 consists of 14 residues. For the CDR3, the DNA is TGTGCCACCATGAAACAGGGGCGCGGGGGGGAGCAGTTCTTC. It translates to CATMKQGRGGEQFF.

CDR3 amino acids: CASSPRGSPVQPQHF. CDR3 in DNA: TGTGCCAGCAGTCCAAGGGGCAGCCCGGTTCAGCCCCAGCATTTT. The chain carries TRBV28 and TRBJ1-5, with D tentatively TRBD1 (5 bases). V lost 5 bases and J lost 6, with 17 bases in between. Germline loops: CDR1 MDHEN, CDR2 SYDVKM. CDR3 size: 15 residues.

CDR3 sequence reads: CASSEGVSGDSYEQYF. In nucleotides, the CDR3 is TGTGCCAGCAGTGAAGGGGTTAGCGGAGACTCCTACGAGCAGTACTTC. The chain carries TRBV6-1 and TRBJ2-7; D is perhaps TRBD2 (6 bases). Trimming took 1 base from V and 0 from J, leaving 13 bases between them. This CDR3 region has 16 residues. Germline lookup yields CDR1 MNHNS and CDR2 SASEGT.

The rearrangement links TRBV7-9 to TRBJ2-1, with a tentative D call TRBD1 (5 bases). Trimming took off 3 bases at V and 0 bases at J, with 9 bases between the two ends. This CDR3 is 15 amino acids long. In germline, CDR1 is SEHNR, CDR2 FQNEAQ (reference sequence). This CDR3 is CASSFRGSSYNEQFF. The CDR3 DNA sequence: TGTGCCAGCAGCTTTAGGGGAAGCTCCTACAATGAGCAGTTCTTC.

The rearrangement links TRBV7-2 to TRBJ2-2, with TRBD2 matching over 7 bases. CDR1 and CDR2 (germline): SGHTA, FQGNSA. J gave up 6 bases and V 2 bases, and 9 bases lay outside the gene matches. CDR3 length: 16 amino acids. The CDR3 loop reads CASSLYGGRGAGELFF. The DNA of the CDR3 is TGTGCCAGCAGCTTATATGGCGGGAGAGGGGCCGGGGAGCTGTTTTTT.

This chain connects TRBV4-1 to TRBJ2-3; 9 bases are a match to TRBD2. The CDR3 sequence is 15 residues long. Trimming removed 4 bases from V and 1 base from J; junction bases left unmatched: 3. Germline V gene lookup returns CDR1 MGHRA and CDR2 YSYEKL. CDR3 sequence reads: CASSRASGGTDTQYF. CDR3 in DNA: TGCGCCAGCAGCCGGGCTAGCGGGGGCACAGATACGCAGTATTTT.

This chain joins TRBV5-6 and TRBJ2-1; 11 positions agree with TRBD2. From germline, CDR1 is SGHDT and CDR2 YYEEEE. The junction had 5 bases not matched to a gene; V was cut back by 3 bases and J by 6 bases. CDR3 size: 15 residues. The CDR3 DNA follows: TGTGCCAGCAGCTCGATAGCGGGAGGGCCCAATGAGCAGTTCTTC. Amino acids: CASSSIAGGPNEQFF.

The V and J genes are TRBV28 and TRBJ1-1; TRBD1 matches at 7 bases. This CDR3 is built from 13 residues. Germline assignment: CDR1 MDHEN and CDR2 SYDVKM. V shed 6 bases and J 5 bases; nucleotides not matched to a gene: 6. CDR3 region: CASSRGGATEAFF. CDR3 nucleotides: TGTGCCAGCAGCCGAGGGGGCGCGACTGAAGCTTTCTTT.

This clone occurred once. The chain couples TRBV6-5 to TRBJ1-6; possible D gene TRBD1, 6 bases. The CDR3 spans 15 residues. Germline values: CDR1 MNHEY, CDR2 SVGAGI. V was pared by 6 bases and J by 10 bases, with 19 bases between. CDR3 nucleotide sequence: TGTGCCAGCAGCCTACTGACAGGTGGCAGATCACCCCTCCACTTT. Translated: CASSLLTGGRSPLHF.